Listed here are 3 T cell receptor beta chains from one sample, sequenced in a study of post-analysis software for immune sequencing data. Study-wide results and limits: Patients carried four or five TRBV segments more frequently than controls did, and TRBV5-6, TRBV5-1 and TRBV20-1 were among them.

Unique molecular identifiers featured in each of the TCR beta cDNA libraries. MiXCR, applied by TCRdb to the PCR reads, yields one record per CDR3 protein. Found here are roughly 870,000 distinct CDR3 sequences, approximately 57% of them singletons; the top ten hold around 4.5%. These receptors have no identified antigens. Sample: blood. These receptors came from a girl between 10 and 17 years old with multiple sclerosis.

Concerning this clonotype: The junction departs from the called germline gene at one end, perhaps through a read error. The chain employs TRBV7-3 and TRBJ2-5, with TRBD2 identical over 10 bases. The CDR3 totals 16 residues. CDR1 is SGHTA and CDR2 is FQGTGA in the germline V gene. CDR3 nucleotide sequence: TGTGCCAGTAGCTTAAGGGCTAGCGGGGGACAAGAGACCCAGTACTTC. Its translation: CASSLRASGGQETQYF.

With regard to this clonotype: The junction shows a germline mismatch at one end, possibly a read error. The chain is built from TRBV20-1 and TRBJ1-5, with 12 bases identical to TRBD1. The germline CDR1 and CDR2 sequences are DFQATT and SNEGSKA (reference sequence). The CDR3 has 15 amino acids. In DNA form, the CDR3 reads TGCAATGCTTTAGGGACAGGGGGCACACATCAGCCCCAGCATTTT. It codes for CNALGTGGTHQPQHF.

The V call is TRBV27, the J call TRBJ2-3; D is possibly TRBD2 (5 bases). In germline, CDR1 is MNHEY, CDR2 SMNVEV (reference sequence). Trimming cost V 6 bases and J 0 bases, with 13 bases left between them. The CDR3 is 15 residues long. The CDR3 is CASSPGSFSTDTQYF. DNA for the CDR3: TGTGCCAGCAGCCCGGGATCATTCAGCACAGATACGCAGTATTTT.